The 26 T cell receptor beta chains presented below share a single source sample, sequenced in a study of shared clonotypes between healthy human individuals. Clones were sequenced by immunoSEQ multiplex PCR, and TCRdb holds only the in-frame ones, with some missing. Of some 1 million clones listed, roughly 75% are singletons. The sequenced material came from memory CD4+ T cells sorted from blood. Regarding subset: CD45RA-negative fraction. The origin of the receptors is a man aged 18 to 30 in good health.

The chain couples TRBV4-2 to TRBJ2-7, with TRBD2 as a possible D gene (5 bases). The V and J ends lost 1 base and 2 bases respectively, with 9 bases between them. CDR3 length: 14 residues. Germline assignment: CDR1 LGHNA and CDR2 YNFKEQ. The CDR3 sequence: CASSQGASPYEQYF. CDR3 in DNA: TGTGCCAGCAGCCAAGGAGCTAGCCCCTACGAGCAGTACTTC.

The chain joins TRBV7-2 to TRBJ2-1; possibly TRBD2 for D (7 bases). The length of the CDR3 is 15 residues. V lost 3 bases to trimming and J lost 6 bases, with 15 bases between them. Germline V CDR1 and CDR2: SGHTA, FQGNSA. CDR3 in amino acids: CASSFVGGGSNEQFF. The CDR3 DNA is TGTGCCAGCAGCTTTGTGGGGGGCGGGAGCAATGAGCAGTTCTTC.

The chain carries TRBV6-1 and TRBJ1-5; 7 nucleotides match TRBD1. V was pared by 5 bases and J by 3 bases, with 7 bases of the junction left unmatched. The CDR3 contains 15 residues. Germline V CDR1 and CDR2: MNHNS, SASEGT. CDR3 loop: CASSWDSGNNQPQHF. The CDR3 DNA is TGTGCCAGCAGTTGGGACAGTGGGAACAATCAGCCCCAGCATTTT.

The chain joins TRBV11-2 to TRBJ2-7; D is ambiguous. Per germline, CDR1 SGHAT and CDR2 FQNNGV. The CDR3 totals 12 residues. Trimming stripped 4 bases from V and 4 bases from J, with 8 bases between. This CDR3 is CASSSSPYEQYF. CDR3 coding DNA: TGTGCCAGCAGCTCAAGCCCTTACGAGCAGTACTTC.

The chain uses TRBV5-4 and TRBJ2-7; D is ambiguous. This CDR3 has 16 residues. Germline CDR1 and CDR2: SGHNT and YYREEE (reference sequence). V shed 4 bases and J shed 0 bases, with 17 bases lying between them. CDR3 protein: CASSPAVERSSYEQYF. CDR3 in DNA: TGTGCCAGCAGCCCGGCCGTCGAGCGAAGCTCCTACGAGCAGTACTTC.

This chain links TRBV4-1 with TRBJ2-5; no firm D call. Matching the DNA end better, TRBJ2-7 makes the J call doubtful. The germline V gene has CDR1 MGHRA and CDR2 YSYEKL. The CDR3 spans 15 residues. The CDR3 sequence: CASSQEHGRSYEQYF. In DNA form, the CDR3 reads TGCGCCAGCAGCCAAGAACACGGTCGATCCTACGAGCAGTACTTC.

This rearrangement joins TRBV29-1 to TRBJ2-3, with D perhaps matching TRBD2 (6 bases). This CDR3 contains 14 residues. Trimming stripped 3 bases from V and 0 bases from J, with 10 bases between. CDR1 and CDR2 from the germline V gene are SQVTM and ANQGSEA. For the CDR3, the DNA is TGCAGCGTTGATACGGGACTGAGCACAGATACGCAGTATTTT. Residues: CSVDTGLSTDTQYF.

The chain has TRBV5-4 and TRBJ2-5; no clear D. CDR3 length equals 14 residues. The V end lost 4 bases, the J end lost 0 bases, and 10 bases lay between the germline ends. In germline, CDR1 is SGHNT, CDR2 YYREEE (reference sequence). The CDR3: CASSRGQDQETQYF. The CDR3 nucleotides are TGTGCCAGCAGCCGAGGCCAGGACCAAGAGACCCAGTACTTC.

To note about this clone: Additional DNA sequences in this sample encode the identical CDR3. The chain combines TRBV6-1 with TRBJ2-7; possibly TRBD1 for D (5 bases). CDR1 is MNHNS, CDR2 SASEGT, per germline. This CDR3 contains 13 residues. The ends were cut back, 1 base at V and 2 bases at J, with 6 bases in the middle. The CDR3 reads CASSEGQPYEQYF. The CDR3 nucleotides read TGTGCCAGCAGTGAAGGACAGCCCTACGAGCAGTACTTC.

V usage is TRBV10-2 and J usage is TRBJ2-5; TRBD2 aligns across 10 bases. The germline V gene encodes CDR1 WSHSY and CDR2 SAAADI. The CDR3 runs 15 residues. V was clipped by 7 bases and J by 5 bases; unmatched bases: 10. This chain's CDR3 is CASNSGGGGDETQYF. CDR3 DNA sequence: TGCGCCAGCAACAGCGGGGGGGGCGGGGATGAGACCCAGTACTTC.

The gene calls are TRBV5-1 and TRBJ2-6; maybe TRBD1 (6 bases). The germline V gene encodes CDR1 SGHRS and CDR2 YFSETQ. Deletions cut 8 bases from V and 0 bases from J, with 12 bases between. The CDR3 totals 15 residues. CDR3 sequence: CASRTVLSGANVLTF. The DNA of the CDR3 is TGCGCCAGTAGGACAGTCCTCTCTGGGGCCAACGTCCTGACTTTC. Combining the CDR3 with reference TRBV5-1 and TRBJ2-6 gives the whole variable domain KAGVTQTPRYLIKTRGQQVTLSCSPISGHRSVSWYQQTPGQGLQFLFEYFSETQRNKGNFPGRFSGRQFSNSRSEMNVSTLELGDSALYLCASRTVLSGANVLTFGAGSRLTVL.

V gene TRBV5-6 combines with J gene TRBJ1-4, with TRBD1 as a possible D gene (5 bases). The CDR3 length is 13 residues. Looked up from germline, CDR1 is SGHDT and CDR2 is YYEEEE. V gave up 4 bases and J gave up 7 bases, with 11 bases separating them. The CDR3 region is CASSPGRVEKLFF. The CDR3 DNA reads TGTGCCAGCAGCCCAGGCAGGGTTGAAAAACTGTTTTTT. Looking up the rest from reference TRBV5-6 and TRBJ1-4 gives the full variable domain: DAGVTQSPTHLIKTRGQQVTLRCSPKSGHDTVSWYQQALGQGPQFIFQYYEEEERQRGNFPDRFSGHQFPNYSSELNVNALLLGDSALYLCASSPGRVEKLFFGSGTQLSVL.

The chain combines TRBV2 with TRBJ2-5; TRBD1 or TRBD2 may be the D gene (5 bases each). Trimming removed 8 bases at V and 5 bases at J, with 15 bases between. Germline CDR1 is SNHLY and CDR2 is FYNNEI. This CDR3 spans 13 amino acids. CDR3: CASLWQGAETQYF. The DNA of the CDR3 is TGTGCCAGCTTATGGCAGGGAGCGGAGACCCAGTACTTC. Complete variable domain (other parts from reference TRBV2 and TRBJ2-5): EPEVTQTPSHQVTQMGQEVILRCVPISNHLYFYWYRQILGQKVEFLVSFYNNEISEKSEIFDDQFSVERPDGSNFTLKIRSTKLEDSAMYFCASLWQGAETQYFGPGTRLLVL.

Note on this clone: Other DNA sequences from this sample encode an identical CDR3 as well. The chain joins TRBV2 to TRBJ1-5; D may be TRBD1 (6 bases). Germline V lookup: CDR1 SNHLY, CDR2 FYNNEI. The CDR3 runs 14 residues. Trimming pared 2 bases from V and 5 bases from J, leaving 10 bases between. The CDR3 coding sequence is TGTGCCAGCAGTGAAACGGGGGGCCATCAGCCCCAGCATTTT. Protein product: CASSETGGHQPQHF. The entire variable domain, with the rest obtained from reference TRBV2 and TRBJ1-5, is as follows: EPEVTQTPSHQVTQMGQEVILRCVPISNHLYFYWYRQILGQKVEFLVSFYNNEISEKSEIFDDQFSVERPDGSNFTLKIRSTKLEDSAMYFCASSETGGHQPQHFGDGTRLSIL.

The rearrangement links TRBV18 to TRBJ2-7; D gene ambiguous. Germline values: CDR1 KGHSH, CDR2 LQKENI. Deletions cut 6 bases from V and 2 bases from J, with 17 bases between. The CDR3 totals 15 residues. CDR3 sequence: CASSPLPAGAYEQYF. Written as DNA, the CDR3 is TGTGCCAGCTCTCCTTTGCCAGCCGGCGCCTACGAGCAGTACTTC. The full variable domain, in which reference TRBV18 and TRBJ2-7 provide the parts outside the CDR3, is NAGVMQNPRHLVRRRGQEARLRCSPMKGHSHVYWYRQLPEEGLKFMVYLQKENIIDESGMPKERFSAEFPKEGPSILRIQQVVRGDSAAYFCASSPLPAGAYEQYFGPGTRLTVT.

This clone was counted between two and nine times. This chain uses TRBV29-1 with TRBJ2-1; 7 nucleotides align to TRBD1. The ends lost 3 bases at V and 0 bases at J; junction bases unmatched: 2. The germline CDR1 and CDR2 sequences are SQVTM and ANQGSEA. The CDR3 sequence is 14 residues long. DNA for the CDR3: TGCAGCGTTGAGGGACAGAGCTCCTACAATGAGCAGTTCTTC. Its protein product is CSVEGQSSYNEQFF.

The chain links TRBV5-4 to TRBJ1-2, with D possibly TRBD1 on 5 matching bases. Deletions cut 0 bases from V and 2 bases from J, with 11 bases between. Germline assignment: CDR1 SGHNT and CDR2 YYREEE (reference sequence). CDR3 length: 15 residues. CDR3 in DNA: TGTGCCAGCAGCTTGGGTGGGGCCATAAACTATGGCTACACCTTC. It codes for CASSLGGAINYGYTF.

The table lists this clone with a count of one. The chain recombines TRBV18 with TRBJ2-6, with 7 positions matching TRBD2. The CDR3 runs to 17 residues. J was trimmed by 1 base and V by 2 bases; bases with no gene match: 5. The V gene's germline CDR1 is KGHSH and CDR2 LQKENI. In nucleotides, the CDR3 is TGTGCCAGCTCACCAGGAGCGGGGCTGTCTGGGGCCAACGTCCTGACTTTC. Translating it yields CASSPGAGLSGANVLTF.

This clone has only a few counts. V usage is TRBV6-1 and J usage is TRBJ2-5; TRBD2 is a possible D gene (7 bases). The CDR3 extends over 14 amino acids. V lost 2 bases, J lost 5 bases, and 12 bases lay in between. Germline lookup yields CDR1 MNHNS and CDR2 SASEGT. The CDR3 region is CASSERGGAETQYF. The DNA for the CDR3 is TGTGCCAGCAGTGAAAGGGGGGGGGCGGAGACCCAGTACTTC.

As to this clone: Other DNA sequences within the sample encode an identical CDR3. This chain links TRBV7-9 with TRBJ1-1, with D tentatively TRBD1 (5 bases). The CDR3 is 14 amino acids. The V end lost 5 bases, the J end lost 5 bases, and 15 bases lay between the germline ends. CDR1 and CDR2 (germline): SEHNR, FQNEAQ (reference sequence). CDR3 coding DNA: TGTGCCAGCAGCCTAGGGGCAGGGTGGACTGAAGCTTTCTTT. Its translation: CASSLGAGWTEAFF.

The CDR3 protein is CASSTRQSDSNQPQHF. The CDR3 DNA reads as TGTGCCAGTAGTACCCGACAGTCCGATAGCAATCAGCCCCAGCATTTT. This chain uses TRBV19 with TRBJ1-5; the D gene is possibly TRBD1 (5 bases). V lost 4 bases, J lost 0 bases, and 13 bases lay in between. Germline lookup yields CDR1 LNHDA and CDR2 SQIVND (reference sequence). This CDR3 has 16 amino acids.

This rearrangement joins TRBV9 to TRBJ2-1; 14 bases match TRBD2. CDR1 and CDR2 from the germline V gene are SGDLS and YYNGEE. V lost 5 bases, J lost 9 bases, and 4 bases stayed unmatched. CDR3 length equals 14 residues. CDR3 sequence reads: CASRRGLAGVEQFF. The CDR3 nucleotides are TGTGCCAGCAGGCGGGGACTAGCGGGGGTTGAGCAGTTCTTC.

The chain joins TRBV29-1 to TRBJ1-3; 8 positions agree with TRBD1. Trimming cost V 0 bases and J 0 bases; bases outside gene matches: 10. The CDR3 contains 18 residues. The germline V gene has CDR1 SQVTM and CDR2 ANQGSEA. CDR3 in DNA: TGCAGCGTTGAAGACCGCCGGACAGGGTCTTACTCTGGAAACACCATATATTTT. Translating gives CSVEDRRTGSYSGNTIYF.

This rearrangement joins TRBV6-1 to TRBJ1-2; D not resolved. The CDR3 runs to 12 residues. In germline, CDR1 is MNHNS, CDR2 SASEGT. The V end lost 7 bases, the J end lost 0 bases, and 6 bases lay between the germline ends. In nucleotides, the CDR3 is TGTGCCAGCACTCTAGCTAACTATGGCTACACCTTC. It specifies CASTLANYGYTF.

The V gene is TRBV28, the J gene TRBJ1-1; 9 nucleotides match TRBD1. The junction had 3 bases not matched to a gene; V was cut back by 1 base and J by 6 bases. Germline V gene data show CDR1 as MDHEN and CDR2 as SYDVKM. This CDR3 contains 14 residues. Here the CDR3 reads CASSLFGQGSEAFF. The DNA of the CDR3 is TGTGCCAGCAGTTTATTCGGACAGGGGTCTGAAGCTTTCTTT.

The rearrangement joins TRBV27 to TRBJ2-5; 7 nucleotides match TRBD1. This CDR3 comprises 13 residues. V lost 7 bases and J lost 1; bases outside the gene matches: 3. CDR1 and CDR2 from the germline V gene are MNHEY and SMNVEV (reference sequence). The CDR3 protein is CASKRQGQETQYF. For the CDR3, the DNA is TGTGCCAGCAAAAGACAGGGCCAAGAGACCCAGTACTTC.